This paragraph covers one T cell receptor (beta chain) sequence. Sequencing was performed with immunoSEQ multiplex PCR; in TCRdb, only in-frame clones are kept and a portion is missing. Of about 97,000 clones in the sample, roughly 91% were seen once. The sample originates from a study of T cell responses to AZD1222 COVID-19 vaccine. Sequences were derived from peripheral blood, sampled on day 0 of AZD1222 vaccination. This clonotype originated in an adult in good health.

The CDR3 DNA reads TGTGCCAGCAGTGGGGACAGCGATCAGCCCCAGCATTTT. Residues: CASSGDSDQPQHF. This chain uses TRBV2 with TRBJ1-5, with 7 positions matching TRBD1. Unmatched junction bases numbered 2, after V lost 4 bases and J lost 5 bases. The CDR3 has 13 residues. Germline V CDR1 and CDR2: SNHLY, FYNNEI.